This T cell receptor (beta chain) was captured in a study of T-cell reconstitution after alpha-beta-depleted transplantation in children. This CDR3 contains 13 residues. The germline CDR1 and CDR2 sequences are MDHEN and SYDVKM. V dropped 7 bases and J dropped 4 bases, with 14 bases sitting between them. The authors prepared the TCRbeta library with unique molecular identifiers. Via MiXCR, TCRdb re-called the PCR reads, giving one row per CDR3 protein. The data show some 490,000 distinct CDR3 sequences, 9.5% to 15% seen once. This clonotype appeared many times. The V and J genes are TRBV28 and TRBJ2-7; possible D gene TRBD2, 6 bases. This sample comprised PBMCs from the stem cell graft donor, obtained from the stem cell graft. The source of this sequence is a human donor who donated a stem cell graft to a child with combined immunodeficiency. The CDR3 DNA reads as TGTGCCAGCACTAGCGCCGGCGGGTACGAGCAGTACTTC. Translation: CASTSAGGYEQYF.